This entry lists 32 T cell receptor beta chains sequenced from one sample in a study of regulatory T cells in long-lasting Graves disease. The TCR beta library used iRepertoire HTBI primers with Arm-PCR amplification of CDR3. In TCRdb, the multiplex PCR reads were re-called with MiXCR into one record per CDR3 protein. The repertoire holds 200,000 to 250,000 distinct CDR3 sequences, with less than 20% as singletons. Time point of the sample: newly diagnosed GD, antithyroid drugs for less than 3 months. RNA from PBMCs was the source of the TCR library. This sample also belongs to another study, concerning T cells in Graves' hyperthyroidism and ophthalmopathy.

The sample was peripheral blood mononuclear cells (PBMCs), taken at new diagnosis, from a patient treated with antithyroid drugs. These receptors were obtained from a woman younger than 45 with Graves disease.

This clonotype was seen a few times. The rearrangement joins TRBV5-1 to TRBJ2-7; no clear D. Germline lookup yields CDR1 SGHRS and CDR2 YFSETQ. The length of the CDR3 is 15 residues. V was clipped by 1 base and J by 0 bases, with 11 bases between them. CDR3: CASSLMAPDSYEQYF. CDR3 bases: TGCGCCAGCAGCTTGATGGCACCGGACTCCTACGAGCAGTACTTC. The full variable domain, its missing parts supplied by reference TRBV5-1 and TRBJ2-7, is KAGVTQTPRYLIKTRGQQVTLSCSPISGHRSVSWYQQTPGQGLQFLFEYFSETQRNKGNFPGRFSGRQFSNSRSEMNVSTLELGDSALYLCASSLMAPDSYEQYFGPGTRLTVT.

This clonotype was observed many times. The chain couples TRBV28 to TRBJ1-2; no clear D. The CDR3 spans 14 residues. With 1 base removed from V and 7 bases from J, the gap between germline ends came to 13 bases. Looked up from germline, CDR1 is MDHEN and CDR2 is SYDVKM. The CDR3 region has the DNA TGTGCCAGCAGTTTATCTGGGTTTCTCTCTGGCTACACCTTC. This sequence encodes CASSLSGFLSGYTF.

The J gene is TRBJ1-3, the V gene TRBV30; D is uncertain. The germline gives CDR1 GTSNPN, CDR2 SVGIG (reference sequence). With 3 bases removed from V and 0 bases from J, the gap between germline ends came to 3 bases. The CDR3 is made up of 12 amino acids. The CDR3, as DNA: TGTGCCTGGAGCGTCTCTGGAAACACCATATATTTT. This encodes CAWSVSGNTIYF.

The chain is built from TRBV28 and TRBJ1-4; D is perhaps TRBD1 (6 bases). The V gene's germline CDR1 is MDHEN and CDR2 SYDVKM. The CDR3 covers 15 residues. V dropped 6 bases and J dropped 3 bases, with 14 bases sitting between them. The CDR3 coding sequence is TGTGCCAGCAGGGGGGCCGGGACCCCTAATGAAAAACTGTTTTTT. It yields the protein CASRGAGTPNEKLFF.

This clonotype came up many times. This chain uses TRBV5-1 with TRBJ2-7; 9 bases are shared with TRBD1. In germline, CDR1 is SGHRS, CDR2 YFSETQ. The CDR3 is made up of 15 amino acids. With 3 bases clipped from V and 4 bases from J, the junction kept 8 bases outside the gene matches. The CDR3 here is CASSSYPGQGYEQYF. Here the CDR3 DNA reads TGCGCCAGCAGCTCATACCCGGGACAGGGTTACGAGCAGTACTTC.

In its sample, this clonotype was seen many times. Its ends do not fully match the called genes, so a read error is possible. The V call is TRBV5-1, the J call TRBJ2-5; TRBD2 matches 15 bases. The CDR3 length is 18 residues. Germline V gene data show CDR1 as SGHRS and CDR2 as YFSETQ. The CDR3 nucleotides read TGTGCCAGCAGCTTGGGACTAGCGGGGGGACCTTACCAAGAGACCCAGTACTTC. It is translated as CASSLGLAGGPYQETQYF.

Worth noting for this clonotype: A clone one base away is much larger, so this may be a read error. This likely comes from a read error, as the CDR3 has no conserved phenylalanine or tryptophan at its end. This rearrangement joins TRBV30 to TRBJ2-1; 12 nucleotides agree with TRBD2. Germline V gene data show CDR1 as GTSNPN and CDR2 as SVGIG (reference sequence). This CDR3 contains 14 residues. Losses at the gene ends were 5 bases for V and 7 bases for J; bases not matched to a gene: 6. CDR3 in amino acids: CAWEKTSGRNEQFY. The CDR3 bases are TGTGCCTGGGAAAAGACTAGCGGGAGAAATGAGCAGTTCTAC.

This clonotype was seen only a few times. The chain recombines TRBV9 with TRBJ1-3; D ambiguous. V gave up 0 bases and J gave up 0 bases, with 7 bases separating them. CDR1 is SGDLS, CDR2 YYNGEE, per germline. This CDR3 contains 15 residues. The CDR3 spells CASSVGALSGNTIYF. The CDR3 DNA sequence: TGTGCCAGCAGCGTAGGAGCGCTCTCTGGAAACACCATATATTTT. The full variable domain, in which reference TRBV9 and TRBJ1-3 provide the parts outside the CDR3, is DSGVTQTPKHLITATGQRVTLRCSPRSGDLSVYWYQQSLDQGLQFLIQYYNGEERAKGNILERFSAQQFPDLHSELNLSSLELGDSALYFCASSVGALSGNTIYFGEGSWLTVV.

This clonotype was observed at least ten times. The chain recombines TRBV2 with TRBJ2-1; 9 bases fit TRBD2. Trimming at V came to 2 bases and at J to 7 bases, leaving 12 bases not matched to a gene. Germline CDR1 reads SNHLY; CDR2 reads FYNNEI. This CDR3 is 17 amino acids long. The CDR3 bases are TGTGCCAGCAGTGAAAGGAGCGGGAGGATAGGCGGAAATGAGCAGTTCTTC. It is translated as CASSERSGRIGGNEQFF.

This clonotype has at least ten counts. J is TRBJ1-1 and V is TRBV20-1; no definite D call. The germline CDR1 and CDR2 sequences are DFQATT and SNEGSKA (reference sequence). CDR3 length equals 11 residues. V dropped 2 bases and J dropped 10 bases, with 11 bases sitting between them. The CDR3 DNA reads as TGCAGTGCTAGAATCGGACGGGGAGCTTTCTTT. Residues: CSARIGRGAFF.

J is TRBJ1-1 and V is TRBV2; the D gene is possibly TRBD1 (5 bases). CDR1 is SNHLY, CDR2 FYNNEI, per germline. CDR3 size: 12 residues. The ends were cut back, 10 bases at V and 4 bases at J, with 13 bases in the middle. The CDR3: CAKGESGTEAFF. DNA of the CDR3: TGTGCCAAAGGGGAAAGTGGCACTGAAGCTTTCTTT.

The rearrangement joins TRBV20-1 to TRBJ2-5; TRBD2 matches at 10 bases. This CDR3 has 15 residues. The ends lost 7 bases at V and 0 bases at J; junction bases unmatched: 8. Germline assignment: CDR1 DFQATT and CDR2 SNEGSKA (reference sequence). CDR3 amino acids: CSGGSGRAYQETQYF. The DNA for the CDR3 is TGCAGTGGGGGGAGCGGGAGGGCCTACCAAGAGACCCAGTACTTC.

This clonotype has only one observation. Possible read error: a much larger clone is one base away. The CDR3 DNA reads TGCCCGCTCGGCTGGAGCCAAGGGACTGAAGCTTTCTTT. This codes for CPLGWSQGTEAFF. The rearrangement joins TRBV29-1 to TRBJ1-1; D remains unclear. This CDR3 is 13 amino acids long. Per germline, CDR1 SQVTM and CDR2 ANQGSEA.

This clonotype was recorded at least ten times. The chain carries TRBV10-3 and TRBJ2-2; D remains unclear. V lost 2 bases, J lost 1 base, and 5 bases lay in between. This CDR3 region has 14 residues. Germline loops: CDR1 ENHRY, CDR2 SYGVKD. The CDR3 loop is CAISEDGNTGELFF. The CDR3 DNA reads TGTGCCATCAGTGAGGACGGGAACACCGGGGAGCTGTTTTTT.

This clonotype was seen repeatedly, ten times or more. The V gene is TRBV6-2 or TRBV6-3, the J gene TRBJ2-5; D may correspond to TRBD1 or TRBD2 (5 bases each). Germline-derived CDR1 and CDR2 are MNHEY and SVGEGT. With 6 bases removed from V and 10 bases from J, the gap between germline ends came to 24 bases. CDR3 size: 15 residues. The CDR3 here is CASRTLQGGAGIQYF. The CDR3 region has the DNA TGTGCCAGCAGAACTCTTCAGGGCGGCGCGGGTATCCAGTACTTC.

This chain links TRBV27 with TRBJ1-2, with 8 bases that match TRBD1. The CDR3 has 12 amino acids. J gave up 8 bases and V 8 bases, and 7 bases lay outside the gene matches. The germline V gene encodes CDR1 MNHEY and CDR2 SMNVEV (reference sequence). CDR3 loop: CASQTGGAGYTF. The CDR3 DNA reads as TGTGCCAGCCAAACAGGGGGGGCAGGCTACACCTTC.

The chain has TRBV11-2 and TRBJ2-1, with TRBD1 as a possible D gene (6 bases). The CDR3 contains 16 residues. Germline CDR1 is SGHAT and CDR2 is FQNNGV. Trimming took 0 bases from V and 4 from J, leaving 13 bases between them. The CDR3 coding sequence is TGTGCCAGCAGCTTAGATCCGGGCAGGGGTTACAATGAGCAGTTCTTC. Protein: CASSLDPGRGYNEQFF. Together with reference TRBV11-2 and TRBJ2-1, the CDR3 gives the full variable domain: EAGVAQSPRYKIIEKRQSVAFWCNPISGHATLYWYQQILGQGPKLLIQFQNNGVVDDSQLPKDRFSAERLKGVDSTLKIQPAKLEDSAVYLCASSLDPGRGYNEQFFGPGTRLTVL.

This clonotype came up many times. V usage is TRBV19 and J usage is TRBJ2-7, with 8 bases that match TRBD1. Germline CDR1 and CDR2: LNHDA and SQIVND (reference sequence). This CDR3 region has 14 residues. V trimming: 9 bases; J trimming: 2 bases; junction bases outside the gene matches: 9. The CDR3 here is CASSIGQGAYEQYF. DNA of the CDR3: TGTGCCAGCAGCATCGGACAGGGCGCCTACGAGCAGTACTTC.

The rearrangement links TRBV20-1 to TRBJ1-5, with D uncertain. The germline gives CDR1 DFQATT, CDR2 SNEGSKA (reference sequence). The CDR3 loop spans 12 amino acids. Trimming removed 6 bases at V and 5 bases at J, with 11 bases between. CDR3 bases: TGCAGTGCCATTGAGAGGGATCAGCCCCAGCATTTT. This translates into CSAIERDQPQHF.

This clonotype came up many times. V and J are TRBV19 and TRBJ2-1, with a weak D call TRBD1 (6 bases). The V gene's germline CDR1 is LNHDA and CDR2 SQIVND (reference sequence). This CDR3 contains 13 residues. The germline V and J ends were trimmed by 7 bases and 5 bases, with 12 bases remaining between them. CDR3 amino acids: CASNTGLNNEQFF. CDR3 DNA sequence: TGTGCCAGTAATACAGGGTTGAACAATGAGCAGTTCTTC.

This clonotype appeared many times. This chain connects TRBV6-1 to TRBJ1-3; no clear D gene. The CDR3 consists of 13 residues. Trimming left V 6 bases short and J 9 bases short, with 15 bases between. In germline, CDR1 is MNHNS, CDR2 SASEGT. This CDR3 reads CASRHNPRSTIYF. The DNA of the CDR3 is TGTGCCAGCAGACACAATCCCAGGTCCACCATATATTTT.

There are many counts of this clonotype. For the CDR3, the DNA is TGTGCCAGCAGTTCAATAGCCCACGAGCAGTACTTC. It encodes CASSSIAHEQYF. The V gene is TRBV27, the J gene TRBJ2-7; D call uncertain. Germline V lookup: CDR1 MNHEY, CDR2 SMNVEV (reference sequence). The CDR3 is 12 residues long. V lost 4 bases and J lost 5, with 9 bases in between.

This clonotype came up a few times. This chain joins TRBV4-1 and TRBJ1-2; 7 nucleotides match TRBD1. The V and J ends lost 7 bases and 0 bases, in that order; junction bases with no gene match: 8. The CDR3 is made up of 15 amino acids. Germline V gene data show CDR1 as MGHRA and CDR2 as YSYEKL. CDR3 DNA sequence: TGCGCCAGCAACCACGCGACAGGGACTAACTATGGCTACACCTTC. Its protein is CASNHATGTNYGYTF.

This clonotype was observed many times. This chain joins TRBV5-1 and TRBJ2-2, with no clear D. Germline V gives CDR1 SGHRS, CDR2 YFSETQ. This CDR3 has 13 amino acids. V was shortened by 4 bases and J by 6 bases, with 10 bases between the two germline ends. CDR3: CASSLYPAGELFF. CDR3 nucleotides: TGCGCCAGCAGCCTGTACCCCGCCGGGGAGCTGTTTTTT.

This clonotype has ten or more counts. The chain joins TRBV10-3 to TRBJ2-7; D not resolved. The germline V gene encodes CDR1 ENHRY and CDR2 SYGVKD. Trimming took off 0 bases at V and 6 bases at J, with 12 bases between the two ends. The CDR3 is made up of 14 amino acids. In nucleotides, the CDR3 is TGTGCCATCAGTGAGTCCCCCCCCTCGATCGAGCAGTACTTC. Translated: CAISESPPSIEQYF.

With regard to this clonotype: A far bigger clonotype differs at one base, so this is likely a read error. The conserved phenylalanine or tryptophan is not found at the CDR3 terminus, so this likely reflects a read error. The J gene is TRBJ2-1, the V gene TRBV2; TRBD1 matches 7 bases. The assigned J gene may be wrong: the sequence end matches TRBJ2-5 better. Germline CDR1 and CDR2: SNHLY and FYNNEI. CDR3 length equals 14 residues. The CDR3 DNA follows: TGTGCCAGCAGCGCACAGGGGTTTCAAGAGACCCAGTACCTC. This gives the protein CASSAQGFQETQYL.

This clonotype has at least ten counts. The CDR3, as DNA: TGTGCCAGCAGTGAAGGCTTGGGACAGGGCGGCAATCAGCCCCAGCATTTT. Protein sequence: CASSEGLGQGGNQPQHF. The V gene is TRBV2, the J gene TRBJ1-5, with TRBD1 identical over 9 bases. Trimming at V came to 1 base and at J to 2 bases, leaving 6 bases not matched to a gene. The CDR3 contains 17 residues. CDR1 and CDR2 from the germline V gene are SNHLY and FYNNEI.

The sample holds many counts of this clonotype. The chain joins TRBV24-1 to TRBJ1-2; no clear D gene. The CDR3 is made up of 13 amino acids. Trimming removed 0 bases at V and 4 bases at J, with 5 bases between. Looked up from germline, CDR1 is KGHDR and CDR2 is SFDVKD. The CDR3 sequence is CATSDLYGYGYTF. The CDR3 nucleotides are TGTGCCACCAGTGATTTGTATGGCTATGGCTACACCTTC.

This clonotype was detected many times. The chain employs TRBV11-2 and TRBJ2-1; D could derive from TRBD1 or TRBD2 (7 bases each). V was shortened by 0 bases and J by 4 bases, with 10 bases between the two germline ends. CDR3 length: 15 residues. Germline CDR1 and CDR2: SGHAT and FQNNGV. This CDR3 is CASSLEAGQYNEQFF. CDR3 nucleotides: TGTGCCAGCAGCTTAGAAGCGGGACAGTACAATGAGCAGTTCTTC.

This clonotype was seen a handful of times. The chain employs TRBV28 and TRBJ1-1, with TRBD1 identical over 7 bases. Germline trimming cut 5 bases from V and 3 bases from J; bases unmatched to any gene: 9. There are 15 residues in the CDR3. CDR1 and CDR2 (germline): MDHEN, SYDVKM. CDR3 bases: TGTGCCAGCAGTATCAGGGGGGGCACGGACACTGAAGCTTTCTTT. It translates to CASSIRGGTDTEAFF. The whole variable domain, filled in from reference TRBV28 and TRBJ1-1, reads DVKVTQSSRYLVKRTGEKVFLECVQDMDHENMFWYRQDPGLGLRLIYFSYDVKMKEKGDIPEGYSVSREKKERFSLILESASTNQTSMYLCASSIRGGTDTEAFFGQGTRLTVV.

In its sample, this clonotype was seen many times. This chain joins TRBV19 and TRBJ1-2; D remains ambiguous. The germline CDR1 and CDR2 sequences are LNHDA and SQIVND (reference sequence). CDR3 size: 14 residues. The V and J ends lost 10 bases and 2 bases respectively, with 17 bases between them. The CDR3, as DNA: TGTGCCACCGGGCACCCTGGGTTCAACTATGGCTACACCTTC. Its translation is CATGHPGFNYGYTF.

The rearrangement joins TRBV18 to TRBJ1-5; 9 nucleotides align to TRBD1. The CDR3 is 15 residues long. Germline V gives CDR1 KGHSH, CDR2 LQKENI. V lost 4 bases, J lost 6 bases, and 7 bases stayed unmatched. As DNA, the CDR3 is TGTGCCAGCTCACGGGAGGGGACAGGGATTCAGCCCCAGCATTTT. Translating gives CASSREGTGIQPQHF.